These 14 T cell receptor beta chains share one sample of origin, sequenced in a study of blood T cell repertoires in COVID-19. The method was immunoSEQ multiplex PCR; TCRdb's version includes in-frame clones alone and lacks a portion of them. The profile covers roughly 140,000 clones, with about 90% appearing a single time and roughly a tenth taken by the ten largest. The sequencing input was peripheral blood. These receptors all come from a man between 45 and 60 years old with active or convalescent COVID-19.

The chain employs TRBV29-1 and TRBJ2-1, with TRBD2 matching over 10 bases. This CDR3 contains 19 residues. The V and J ends lost 4 bases and 4 bases, in that order; junction bases with no gene match: 19. Germline-derived CDR1 and CDR2 are SQVTM and ANQGSEA. CDR3 amino acids: CSVATWASGSGGGYNEQFF. For the CDR3, the DNA is TGCAGCGTTGCTACTTGGGCTAGCGGGAGTGGGGGGGGATACAATGAGCAGTTCTTC.

The rearrangement joins TRBV15 to TRBJ1-5; 7 positions agree with TRBD1. From germline, CDR1 is LNHNV and CDR2 YYDKDF (reference sequence). The trim removed 3 bases at V and 0 bases at J, leaving 8 bases unmatched. The CDR3 extends over 17 amino acids. The CDR3 DNA is TGTGCCACCAGCAGGATGGGGGACAGTGATAGCAATCAGCCCCAGCATTTT. Its protein product is CATSRMGDSDSNQPQHF. The entire variable domain, with the rest obtained from reference TRBV15 and TRBJ1-5, is as follows: DAMVIQNPRYQVTQFGKPVTLSCSQTLNHNVMYWYQQKSSQAPKLLFHYYDKDFNNEADTPDNFQSRRPNTSFCFLDIRSPGLGDTAMYLCATSRMGDSDSNQPQHFGDGTRLSIL.

V is TRBV7-3 and J is TRBJ2-2, with a tentative D call TRBD1 (6 bases). V lost 4 bases and J lost 7, with 10 bases in between. This CDR3 spans 13 amino acids. Germline CDR1 reads SGHTA; CDR2 reads FQGTGA. In nucleotides, the CDR3 is TGTGCCAGCAGCTCAAGGGGGAACGGGGAGCTGTTTTTT. This sequence encodes CASSSRGNGELFF.

This sequence joins TRBV7-8 and TRBJ1-2; 7 bases agree with TRBD1. The CDR3 has 14 residues. The V gene's germline CDR1 is SGHVS and CDR2 FQNEAQ. V dropped 3 bases and J dropped 4; count of bases not matched to a gene: 5. CDR3 in amino acids: CASSFSRDSYGYTF. For the CDR3, the DNA is TGTGCCAGCAGCTTTTCCCGGGACAGCTATGGCTACACCTTC.

This clone was seen a handful of times. The chain has TRBV4-2 and TRBJ2-7; possibly TRBD2 for D (7 bases). The CDR3 spans 13 residues. The germline V gene encodes CDR1 LGHNA and CDR2 YNFKEQ. Trimming removed 0 bases from V and 7 bases from J, with 10 bases in between. CDR3 residues: CASSQDGGLEQYF. In nucleotides, the CDR3 is TGTGCCAGCAGCCAAGACGGGGGGCTGGAGCAGTACTTC.

The chain carries TRBV14 and TRBJ1-2; TRBD1 matches 9 bases. After removal of 1 base from V and 5 bases from J, the junction contained 5 bases not matched to a gene. The CDR3 runs 15 residues. Per germline, CDR1 SGHDN and CDR2 FVKESK. CDR3 sequence (DNA): TGTGCCAGCAGCCAAGTACAGGGGGCAAAGTATGGCTACACCTTC. It yields the protein CASSQVQGAKYGYTF.

V usage is TRBV7-2 and J usage is TRBJ2-7; D gene ambiguous. The germline CDR1 and CDR2 sequences are SGHTA and FQGNSA. V lost 4 bases to trimming and J lost 3 bases, with 4 bases between them. CDR3 length equals 11 residues. CDR3: CASSSVYEQYF. The CDR3 nucleotides read TGTGCCAGCAGCTCGGTCTACGAGCAGTACTTC.

The chain links TRBV28 to TRBJ2-1; 12 positions agree with TRBD2. Per germline, CDR1 MDHEN and CDR2 SYDVKM. The V segment lost 4 bases and the J segment 4 bases; nucleotides outside the gene matches: 8. The CDR3 sequence is 17 residues long. The CDR3 nucleotides are TGTGCCAGCAGTTCGACCCCGACTAGCGGGAGTTACAATGAGCAGTTCTTC. It translates to CASSSTPTSGSYNEQFF.

V is TRBV6-5 and J is TRBJ1-1; 10 bases fit TRBD1. The CDR3 loop spans 15 amino acids. The trim removed 11 bases at V and 1 base at J, leaving 10 bases unmatched. The germline V gene has CDR1 MNHEY and CDR2 SVGAGI. The CDR3 loop reads CAGRDRGKGNTEAFF. The CDR3 DNA reads as TGTGCCGGCCGGGACAGGGGAAAAGGGAACACTGAAGCTTTCTTT.

V gene TRBV5-1 combines with J gene TRBJ2-7; 7 nucleotides match TRBD2. Germline lookup yields CDR1 SGHRS and CDR2 YFSETQ. V lost 5 bases to trimming and J lost 5 bases; unmatched junction nucleotides: 13. The CDR3 has 15 amino acids. As DNA, the CDR3 is TGCGCCAGCAGTATGGACCGTGGGAGGGCCGACGAGCAGTACTTC. This translates into CASSMDRGRADEQYF.

The chain links TRBV5-1 to TRBJ2-3; 9 bases agree with TRBD2. The CDR3 is 16 amino acids. CDR1 and CDR2 (germline): SGHRS, YFSETQ. V gave up 4 bases and J gave up 4 bases; unmatched junction bases: 10. For the CDR3, the DNA is TGCGCCAGCAGCCCGGCCGGCGGGAGGGCCTCAGATACGCAGTATTTT. Translated: CASSPAGGRASDTQYF.

This chain links TRBV5-4 with TRBJ2-1, with 8 positions matching TRBD2. CDR3 length: 17 residues. V trimming: 6 bases; J trimming: 5 bases; junction bases outside the gene matches: 16. The germline V gene has CDR1 SGHNT and CDR2 YYREEE (reference sequence). The DNA of the CDR3 is TGTGCCAGCACCGGAGCCCGGGGCGGGAGGATAGACAATGAGCAGTTCTTC. Translating it yields CASTGARGGRIDNEQFF. The full variable domain, rest sourced from reference TRBV5-4 and TRBJ2-1, is ETGVTQSPTHLIKTRGQQVTLRCSSQSGHNTVSWYQQALGQGPQFIFQYYREEENGRGNFPPRFSGLQFPNYSSELNVNALELDDSALYLCASTGARGGRIDNEQFFGPGTRLTVL.

The rearrangement links TRBV10-3 to TRBJ1-5; D is possibly TRBD1 (6 bases). V was trimmed by 2 bases and J by 3 bases, leaving 11 bases between them. Germline V gives CDR1 ENHRY, CDR2 SYGVKD. CDR3 length equals 15 residues. The CDR3 sequence is CAISEGDTNNQPQHF. In nucleotides, the CDR3 is TGTGCCATCAGTGAGGGGGACACCAACAATCAGCCCCAGCATTTT.

Details on this clone: The identical CDR3 is also encoded by other nucleotide sequences in the sample. The V gene is TRBV19, the J gene TRBJ2-7; D may be TRBD1 (6 bases). Germline V lookup: CDR1 LNHDA, CDR2 SQIVND (reference sequence). Trimming shortened V by 5 bases and J by 2 bases, and 10 bases separated the two germline ends. There are 13 residues in the CDR3. The CDR3 reads CASSLGQPYEQYF. DNA of the CDR3: TGTGCCAGTAGTTTAGGACAGCCCTACGAGCAGTACTTC. The complete variable domain, with remaining parts taken from reference TRBV19 and TRBJ2-7, reads DGGITQSPKYLFRKEGQNVTLSCEQNLNHDAMYWYRQDPGQGLRLIYYSQIVNDFQKGDIAEGYSVSREKKESFPLTVTSAQKNPTAFYLCASSLGQPYEQYFGPGTRLTVT.